This T cell receptor beta chain was found in a study of OX40 agonist ivuxolimab in advanced cancers. Looking at the study overall: The costimulatory receptor OX40 (CD134) was targeted by ivuxolimab, a fully human IgG2 agonistic monoclonal antibody. The monotherapy dose-escalation portion (N ≈ 55 patients) of the phase I ivuxolimab trial is reported in the paper. A male proportion of around 83% and a mean age of approximately 60 years, ranging from 23 to 79, were recorded for the dose-escalation cohort. Intravenous ivuxolimab was administered to patients every 2 weeks at six dose levels: 0.01, 0.1, 0.3, 1.5, 3 and 10 mg/kg. Prior anti-PD-1, anti-PD-L1 or anti-CTLA-4 therapy was permitted, and approximately 40% of dose-escalation patients had received checkpoint inhibitors. Of the roughly 53 patients in dose escalation, around 19 had hepatocellular carcinoma, some 15 had melanoma, 9 had renal cell carcinoma and 9 had head and neck cancer. Partial responses were achieved by three dose-escalation patients, of whom one had hepatocellular carcinoma and two had cutaneous melanoma. Peripheral TCRbeta sequencing was intended to test whether TCR sequence diversity was altered and clonal T-cell expansion was caused by ivuxolimab. General conclusions and limits of the study: Low levels of normalized T-cell clonal expansion were also shown by some nonresponding patients. After ivuxolimab, CD8+ T cells had more expanded clones than CD4+ T cells on average. In the 0.1-3.0 mg/kg groups, partial responders had among the lowest normalized peripheral clonal expansion, particularly in CD8+ T cells. Antigen specificity was not determined for the clonally expanded peripheral T cells. At doses from 0.1 to 3.0 mg/kg, clonal expansion was seen in both CD4+ and CD8+ blood T cells between baseline and week 6.

For sequencing of the TCRbeta CDR3 region, genomic DNA was extracted from the sorted cells. TCRbeta CDR3 regions were sequenced using the immunoSEQ Assay. What TCRdb holds here is the immuneACCESS table cut down to in-frame rearrangements. Part of the clones is not present; checked against another copy, under half of the missing clones reflect an unresolved V gene, and the others are unexplained. The sample table records some 83,000 clones; about 86% of these occur just once. Of the sample, under 2.5% is held by the ten largest clones. The trial excluded patients who had a history of autoimmune disease or were on systemic immunosuppression. Peripheral blood for TCR sequencing was collected from all dose cohorts at baseline, on cycle 4 day 1, and on cycle 7 day 1. The samples were taken from a phase I, first-in-human, multicenter, open-label dose-escalation trial of ivuxolimab. Adults with locally advanced or metastatic head and neck squamous cell, hepatocellular, melanoma or renal cell carcinoma were enrolled in the trial. Before TCR sequencing, CD4+ T cells and CD8+ T cells were sorted from peripheral blood as separate populations.

Its CDR3 holds 12 amino acids, cysteine through phenylalanine. Only the CDR3 DNA stays, 36 bases, in frame from base 1. The junction shows trimming of 4 bases on V and 3 bases on J, plus 9 bases between the germline ends. The germline V gene (reference sequence) yields GTSNPN for CDR1 and SVGIG for CDR2. Concerning this clone itself: What this receptor recognizes is not known. No much larger clonotype is one base removed from it; base qualities were not supplied.

Here the sequenced sample was CD4+ or CD8+ T cells sorted from blood, taken in a trial of the OX40 agonist ivuxolimab. This clonotype originated in an adult with an advanced solid tumor such as melanoma, head and neck, liver or kidney cancer. The chain links TRBV30 with TRBJ1-1; the D gene cannot be named for sure. The nucleotide sequence is TGTGCCTGGAAAGGCAGCTACACTGAAGCTTTCTTT. The encoded protein is CAWKGSYTEAFF.